This is a list of T cell receptor beta chains from one sample in a study of CD8 T cells in Susac syndrome. MiXCR was run by TCRdb on the immunoSEQ multiplex PCR reads, yielding one entry per CDR3 protein. This table holds about 190,000 distinct CDR3 sequences, around 93% found once. Sequencing input: CD8+ T cells from PBMCs. The receptors were gathered from a human donor with Susac syndrome. The CDR3 runs from the conserved cysteine through the conserved F or W. A D gene is named only where the DNA matches it firmly. Rows give clone size only sometimes, using once, few, many, or a class for an expanded clone.

CDR3aa	CDR3nt	v_gene	j_gene	abundance	d_gene
CASSPGDGQNIQYF	TGCGCCAGCAGCCCTGGGGACGGCCAAAACATTCAGTACTTC	TRBV4-1	TRBJ2-4	-	-
CASSLGGVSGQPQHF	TGCGCCAGCAGCTTGGGCGGAGTGAGCGGTCAGCCCCAGCATTTT	TRBV5-1	TRBJ1-5	-	-
CASSVGQGIYTF	TGTGCCAGCAGCGTGGGACAGGGAATTTACACCTTC	TRBV9	TRBJ1-2	-	TRBD1
CAISGELSSYEQYF	TGTGCCATCAGTGGGGAACTCAGCTCCTACGAGCAGTACTTC	TRBV10-3	TRBJ2-7	-	-
CASSHRQGLTYEQYF	TGTGCCAGCTCACACCGACAGGGATTGACCTACGAGCAGTACTTC	TRBV18	TRBJ2-7	-	TRBD1
CASSLEGRGNYGYTF	TGTGCCAGCAGCTTAGAAGGCAGGGGCAACTATGGCTACACCTTC	TRBV7-9	TRBJ1-2	once	-
CASSLGTSDYQETQYF	TGTGCCAGCAGCCTCGGGACTAGCGACTACCAAGAGACCCAGTACTTC	TRBV3-1	TRBJ2-5	-	TRBD2
CATSDFKGNYGYTF	TGTGCCACCAGTGATTTTAAGGGCAATTATGGCTACACCTTC	TRBV24-1	TRBJ1-2	-	-
CASSQVGSTGMEGGDTQYF	TGTGCCAGCAGCCAAGTTGGATCGACAGGGATGGAGGGGGGAGATACGCAGTATTTT	TRBV4-2	TRBJ2-3	-	-
CSARDILSSTNEKLFF	TGCAGTGCTAGAGACATACTCTCCTCAACTAATGAAAAACTGTTTTTT	TRBV20-1	TRBJ1-4	-	-
CAWYEGVAGANVLTF	TGTGCCTGGTATGAAGGAGTAGCTGGGGCCAACGTCCTGACTTTC	TRBV30	TRBJ2-6	-	-
CATSSRVTDTQYF	TGTGCCACCAGCTCACGGGTCACAGATACGCAGTATTTT	TRBV15	TRBJ2-3	-	-
CASTFPPSSQFF	TGTGCCAGCACTTTCCCTCCTTCATCTCAGTTCTTC	TRBV12-3/TRBV12-4	TRBJ2-1	-	-
CASSQAVQGLSTDTQYF	TGCGCCAGCAGCCAAGCAGTACAGGGACTCAGCACAGATACGCAGTATTTT	TRBV4-1	TRBJ2-3	-	-
CASTLMGGNYGYTF	TGTGCCAGCACCCTGATGGGCGGTAACTATGGCTACACCTTC	TRBV6-5	TRBJ1-2	-	-
CASSFWSGSSGFDREQYF	TGTGCCAGCAGTTTTTGGAGCGGGTCTAGCGGGTTTGATAGGGAGCAGTACTTC	TRBV28	TRBJ2-7	-	TRBD2
CASSEAGTAAYGYTF	TGTGCCAGCAGTGAAGCGGGGACAGCCGCGTATGGCTACACCTTC	TRBV6-1	TRBJ1-2	-	TRBD1
CASSQEGGSSFPYEQYF	TGTGCCAGCAGCCAAGAGGGGGGGAGTTCGTTCCCCTACGAGCAGTACTTC	TRBV3-1	TRBJ2-7	-	TRBD2
CSAPGRQGLDYGYTF	TGCAGTGCTCCGGGCCGACAGGGGTTGGACTATGGCTACACCTTC	TRBV20-1	TRBJ1-2	-	TRBD1
CATRETGYEQYF	TGTGCCACCAGAGAAACAGGCTACGAGCAGTACTTC	TRBV24-1	TRBJ2-7	-	-
CASSQALAGDTDTQYF	TGCGCCAGCAGCCAAGCCCTGGCGGGGGACACAGATACGCAGTATTTT	TRBV4-1	TRBJ2-3	-	TRBD2
CASSLDRTGLNEQFF	TGTGCCAGCAGCTTAGATCGGACAGGGCTCAATGAGCAGTTCTTC	TRBV7-3	TRBJ2-1	-	TRBD1
CAIQLATGELFF	TGCGCCATCCAGTTGGCGACCGGGGAGCTGTTTTTT	TRBV10-2	TRBJ2-2	-	-
CASKHERQGIYEQYF	TGTGCCAGCAAACATGAAAGACAGGGGATCTACGAGCAGTACTTC	TRBV6-5	TRBJ2-7	-	TRBD1
CASSPGGLAGETQYF	TGTGCCAGCAGCCCCGGCGGACTAGCGGGAGAGACCCAGTACTTC	TRBV7-3	TRBJ2-5	-	TRBD2
CASSYEAGEETQYF	TGTGCCAGCAGTTACGAGGCGGGGGAAGAGACCCAGTACTTC	TRBV6-5	TRBJ2-5	-	TRBD2
CASSLALMGAGNTIYF	TGTGCCAGCAGCTTAGCGCTAATGGGCGCGGGAAACACCATATATTTT	TRBV7-9	TRBJ1-3	-	-
CASSVRQLSYEQYF	TGTGCCAGCAGTGTGAGGCAGTTGTCCTACGAGCAGTACTTC	TRBV7-6	TRBJ2-7	-	-
CASSRDGVGYGYTF	TGTGCCAGCAGCCGCGACGGAGTCGGATATGGCTACACCTTC	TRBV5-6	TRBJ1-2	-	-
CASSPTGGVGTEAFF	TGTGCCAGTAGTCCGACAGGGGGCGTGGGCACTGAAGCTTTCTTT	TRBV19	TRBJ1-1	-	TRBD1
CASSLMGQGPQYF	TGTGCCAGCAGTTTAATGGGACAAGGACCGCAGTATTTT	TRBV27	TRBJ2-3	-	-
CASSSNWIAPTQETQYF	TGTGCCAGCAGTTCCAATTGGATCGCACCTACTCAAGAGACCCAGTACTTC	TRBV27	TRBJ2-5	once	-
CASSRGRQSRETQYF	TGCGCCAGCAGTCGGGGGCGACAAAGTAGAGAGACCCAGTACTTC	TRBV23-1	TRBJ2-5	-	-
CASSLGGRTDTQYF	TGTGCCAGCAGTCTAGGGGGGCGCACAGATACGCAGTATTTT	TRBV12-3/TRBV12-4	TRBJ2-3	once	-
CASSVQGSEAFF	TGTGCCAGCAGTGTACAGGGGAGTGAAGCTTTCTTT	TRBV27	TRBJ1-1	-	TRBD1
CASRRTSGDYEQYF	TGTGCCAGCAGACGGACTAGCGGGGATTACGAGCAGTACTTC	TRBV5-6	TRBJ2-7	-	TRBD2
CASSLDGTGRYNSPLHF	TGCGCCAGCAGCTTGGACGGGACAGGGAGGTATAATTCACCCCTCCACTTT	TRBV5-1	TRBJ1-6	-	TRBD1
CASTGGASGYTF	TGTGCCAGCACGGGGGGGGCTAGCGGCTACACCTTC	TRBV4-2	TRBJ1-2	once	-
CASSHSRDVVNEQFF	TGCGCCAGCAGTCATAGTAGGGATGTTGTGAATGAGCAGTTCTTC	TRBV23-1	TRBJ2-1	-	-
CASSPGQADYEQYF	TGCGCCAGCAGCCCGGGACAGGCTGACTACGAGCAGTACTTC	TRBV5-1	TRBJ2-7	-	TRBD1
CASSLLAGEDNEQFF	TGTGCCAGCAGCCTACTAGCGGGAGAAGATAATGAGCAGTTCTTC	TRBV14	TRBJ2-1	once	TRBD2
CASSRLAGTGEETQYF	TGCGCCAGCAGCCGACTTGCCGGGACAGGGGAAGAGACCCAGTACTTC	TRBV4-1	TRBJ2-5	-	TRBD1
CASSEGGFSYNEQFF	TGTGCCAGCAGTGAAGGTGGATTCTCCTACAATGAGCAGTTCTTC	TRBV6-1	TRBJ2-1	-	-
CASSLAAEAFF	TGTGCCAGCAGCTTAGCGGCAGAGGCTTTCTTT	TRBV11-2	TRBJ1-1	-	-
CASSIFQGASTDTQYF	TGTGCCAGCAGTATCTTTCAGGGGGCTAGCACAGATACGCAGTATTTT	TRBV28	TRBJ2-3	-	TRBD1
CASSPGQGRYEQYF	TGTGCCAGCAGCCCAGGACAGGGGCGCTACGAGCAGTACTTC	TRBV9	TRBJ2-7	-	TRBD1
CASSSTGISGNTF	TGTGCCAGCAGTTCCACAGGGATAAGTGGCAACACCTTC	TRBV6-5	TRBJ1-2	-	-
CASSLEQLRIGGEKLFF	TGTGCCAGCAGTTTAGAACAGTTGCGTATCGGAGGGGAAAAACTGTTTTTT	TRBV28	TRBJ1-4	-	-
CASSQFQAGSLRSSSYNEQFF	TGTGCCAGCAGCCAATTCCAGGCAGGGAGTTTAAGGTCGAGCTCCTACAATGAGCAGTTCTTC	TRBV3-1	TRBJ2-1	-	-